The 31 T cell receptor beta chains reported below all come from one sample, sequenced in a study of T cell responses to AZD1222 COVID-19 vaccine. Data came from immunoSEQ multiplex PCR; TCRdb stores just in-frame clones and leaves some out. The sample carries approximately 150,000 clones, about 90% recorded once. The sample was peripheral blood, taken 28 days after the second AZD1222 dose. The source is an adult who received the AZD1222 COVID-19 vaccine.

The J gene is TRBJ1-5, the V gene TRBV18; 8 nucleotides agree with TRBD1. The CDR3 contains 16 residues. With V trimmed by 2 bases and J by 6 bases, 9 bases remained unmatched. Germline CDR1 is KGHSH and CDR2 is LQKENI. CDR3: CASSPSDQGAGQPQHF. The CDR3 coding sequence is TGTGCCAGCTCACCATCGGACCAGGGGGCAGGTCAGCCCCAGCATTTT.

The gene calls are TRBV24-1 and TRBJ2-1; D may be TRBD1 or TRBD2 (6 bases each). The germline V gene has CDR1 KGHDR and CDR2 SFDVKD. Trimming stripped 3 bases from V and 2 bases from J, with 16 bases between. The CDR3 is made up of 17 amino acids. DNA for the CDR3: TGTGCCACCAGTGATCGGAACGCGGAGGGGGCCTACAATGAGCAGTTCTTC. This gives the protein CATSDRNAEGAYNEQFF.

The chain uses TRBV5-1 and TRBJ2-7; 8 positions agree with TRBD2. J lost 6 bases, V lost 4 bases, and 3 bases had no gene match. Per germline, CDR1 SGHRS and CDR2 YFSETQ. This CDR3 has 12 amino acids. This CDR3 is CASSREGVEQYF. The CDR3 DNA follows: TGCGCCAGCAGCCGGGAGGGGGTCGAGCAGTACTTC.

The chain links TRBV9 to TRBJ2-1, with D maybe TRBD1 (6 bases). Trimming removed 0 bases at V and 2 bases at J, with 9 bases between. The CDR3 is made up of 15 amino acids. The germline V gene encodes CDR1 SGDLS and CDR2 YYNGEE. In nucleotides, the CDR3 is TGTGCCAGCAGCGTAGAACAGGGAACCTACAATGAGCAGTTCTTC. Translation gives CASSVEQGTYNEQFF. The full variable domain, completed using reference TRBV9 and TRBJ2-1, is DSGVTQTPKHLITATGQRVTLRCSPRSGDLSVYWYQQSLDQGLQFLIQYYNGEERAKGNILERFSAQQFPDLHSELNLSSLELGDSALYFCASSVEQGTYNEQFFGPGTRLTVL.

The chain uses TRBV25-1 and TRBJ2-2, with TRBD2 matching 11 bases. Trimming cost V 8 bases and J 5 bases; bases outside gene matches: 7. CDR1 and CDR2 (germline): MGHDK, SYGVNS. The CDR3 has 15 residues. CDR3 residues: CASSGLAGGTGELFF. DNA of the CDR3: TGTGCCAGCTCCGGTCTAGCGGGGGGTACCGGGGAGCTGTTTTTT.

The rearrangement links TRBV9 to TRBJ1-4, with no clear D. The germline CDR1 and CDR2 sequences are SGDLS and YYNGEE. The CDR3 extends over 15 amino acids. V lost 3 bases and J lost 3, with 12 bases in between. Here the CDR3 reads CASSGPGISNEKLFF. The DNA of the CDR3 is TGTGCCAGCAGCGGACCGGGTATTTCTAATGAAAAACTGTTTTTT.

This clone was seen only once. CDR3 region: CASSIWGDEGNEQFF. The CDR3 DNA follows: TGTGCCAGTAGTATATGGGGGGATGAGGGCAATGAGCAGTTCTTC. The gene calls are TRBV19 and TRBJ2-1, with D possibly being TRBD2 (6 bases). CDR1 is LNHDA and CDR2 is SQIVND in the germline V gene (reference sequence). The germline V and J ends were trimmed by 2 bases and 6 bases, with 14 bases remaining between them. This CDR3 comprises 15 residues.

The genes are TRBV6-7 and TRBJ1-2; D uncertain. TRBV6-7 is classed as an ORF, of uncertain function. The CDR3 loop spans 13 amino acids. The germline V and J ends were trimmed by 4 bases and 7 bases, with 13 bases remaining between them. In DNA, the CDR3 is TGTGCCAGCAGTTCCATCGAGGGTTCTGGCTACACCTTC. Translation: CASSSIEGSGYTF.

The rearrangement uses TRBV28 and TRBJ2-1, with D tentatively TRBD1 or TRBD2 (5 bases each). V shed 5 bases and J shed 0 bases, with 14 bases lying between them. Germline V CDR1 and CDR2: MDHEN, SYDVKM. The CDR3 extends over 16 amino acids. CDR3 in amino acids: CASSPSGTSSYNEQFF. In DNA, the CDR3 is TGTGCCAGCAGTCCCTCCGGGACCTCCTCCTACAATGAGCAGTTCTTC. Looking up the rest from reference TRBV28 and TRBJ2-1 gives the full variable domain: DVKVTQSSRYLVKRTGEKVFLECVQDMDHENMFWYRQDPGLGLRLIYFSYDVKMKEKGDIPEGYSVSREKKERFSLILESASTNQTSMYLCASSPSGTSSYNEQFFGPGTRLTVL.

The rearrangement uses TRBV6-5 and TRBJ2-2, with TRBD1 as a possible D gene (5 bases). The germline V and J ends were trimmed by 0 bases and 7 bases, with 12 bases remaining between them. This CDR3 spans 15 amino acids. Germline CDR1 is MNHEY and CDR2 is SVGAGI. CDR3 sequence reads: CASSYSPGRDGELFF. CDR3 nucleotide sequence: TGTGCCAGCAGTTACTCTCCAGGGCGCGACGGGGAGCTGTTTTTT.

The table lists this clone with a count of one. The rearrangement links TRBV28 to TRBJ2-1, with 16 bases that match TRBD2. CDR1 is MDHEN and CDR2 is SYDVKM in the germline V gene. This CDR3 has 19 amino acids. After removal of 5 bases from V and 4 bases from J, the junction contained 11 bases not matched to a gene. DNA of the CDR3: TGTGCCAGCAGTGCACCGGGACTAGCGGGGGGGCTTTCTTACAATGAGCAGTTCTTC. Translation gives CASSAPGLAGGLSYNEQFF.

The chain recombines TRBV2 with TRBJ1-2; D is unclear. Trimming took off 4 bases at V and 1 base at J, with 7 bases between the two ends. Germline-derived CDR1 and CDR2 are SNHLY and FYNNEI. The CDR3 is 13 residues long. The CDR3 here is CASSGNLNYGYTF. As DNA, the CDR3 is TGTGCCAGCAGTGGGAACCTTAACTATGGCTACACCTTC.

The chain couples TRBV28 to TRBJ2-4; 7 nucleotides align to TRBD2. Trimming took 6 bases from V and 7 from J; bases not matched to a gene: 3. The CDR3 runs 12 residues. The germline CDR1 and CDR2 sequences are MDHEN and SYDVKM. CDR3 in amino acids: CASRSGENIQYF. The DNA of the CDR3 is TGTGCCAGCAGGAGCGGGGAGAACATTCAGTACTTC.

This rearrangement joins TRBV9 to TRBJ2-1, with 10 bases matching TRBD2. After removal of 6 bases from V and 8 bases from J, the junction contained 14 bases not matched to a gene. Germline assignment: CDR1 SGDLS and CDR2 YYNGEE. The CDR3 runs to 16 residues. The CDR3: CASNTRGSGGIDEQFF. The CDR3 coding sequence is TGTGCCAGCAACACACGGGGTAGCGGGGGGATCGATGAGCAGTTCTTC.

The chain employs TRBV9 and TRBJ2-7, with TRBD2 identical over 8 bases. Germline V CDR1 and CDR2: SGDLS, YYNGEE. The ends lost 3 bases at V and 1 base at J; junction bases unmatched: 12. The CDR3 has 17 residues. Here the CDR3 reads CASSGGPSGGGSYEQYF. DNA of the CDR3: TGTGCCAGCAGCGGCGGTCCCTCGGGCGGGGGGTCCTACGAGCAGTACTTC.

The chain is built from TRBV30 and TRBJ2-7; D not certain. The V end lost 0 bases, the J end lost 5 bases, and 5 bases lay between the germline ends. This CDR3 has 11 amino acids. Looked up from germline, CDR1 is GTSNPN and CDR2 is SVGIG (reference sequence). The CDR3 bases are TGTGCCTGGAGTGTAAACAACGAGCAGTACTTC. It encodes CAWSVNNEQYF.

The chain couples TRBV9 to TRBJ1-2; D might be TRBD1 (5 bases). Trimming took 0 bases from V and 4 from J, leaving 13 bases between them. From germline, CDR1 is SGDLS and CDR2 YYNGEE. CDR3 length: 15 residues. CDR3 sequence: CASSVGDDRSYGYTF. The CDR3 DNA reads TGTGCCAGCAGCGTAGGTGATGACAGATCCTATGGCTACACCTTC.

The chain recombines TRBV7-9 with TRBJ1-5; 7 bases are a match to TRBD1. J was trimmed by 1 base and V by 4 bases; bases with no gene match: 16. Germline V gives CDR1 SEHNR, CDR2 FQNEAQ (reference sequence). The length of the CDR3 is 19 residues. Written as DNA, the CDR3 is TGTGCCAGCAGCTCCTGGACAGGAAAATATGAGGGGAGCAATCAGCCCCAGCATTTT. Translated: CASSSWTGKYEGSNQPQHF.

The chain uses TRBV7-2 and TRBJ2-5; D gene ambiguous. Germline V gene lookup returns CDR1 SGHTA and CDR2 FQGNSA. Trimming left V 5 bases short and J 7 bases short, with 17 bases between. The CDR3 is 14 amino acids. The DNA for the CDR3 is TGTGCCAGCAGCGCGACGAGCGAACTGGGGACCCAGTACTTC. It codes for CASSATSELGTQYF.

This chain joins TRBV28 and TRBJ2-2; possibly TRBD1 or TRBD2 for D (5 bases each). In germline, CDR1 is MDHEN, CDR2 SYDVKM. The CDR3 is 17 amino acids. V gave up 4 bases and J gave up 0 bases, with 15 bases separating them. CDR3 amino acids: CASSSGPGTSNTGELFF. The CDR3 region has the DNA TGTGCCAGCAGTTCGGGACCCGGGACCTCGAACACCGGGGAGCTGTTTTTT.

The rearrangement joins TRBV19 to TRBJ1-5; D may be TRBD1 (5 bases). The V and J ends lost 6 bases and 4 bases respectively, with 16 bases between them. Germline values: CDR1 LNHDA, CDR2 SQIVND (reference sequence). CDR3 length equals 15 residues. The CDR3 DNA sequence: TGTGCCAGTAGAAACCGGGACGGCGATAATCAGCCCCAGCATTTT. Residues: CASRNRDGDNQPQHF.

The rearrangement links TRBV11-3 to TRBJ1-1; 7 bases map to TRBD1. This CDR3 region has 13 residues. CDR1 is SGHNT and CDR2 is YENEEA in the germline V gene. V lost 10 bases to trimming and J lost 1 base; unmatched junction nucleotides: 6. For the CDR3, the DNA is TGTGCCATCCGGACAGGAACGAACACTGAAGCTTTCTTT. As protein: CAIRTGTNTEAFF. Supplemented by reference TRBV11-3 and TRBJ1-1, the full variable domain reads EAGVVQSPRYKIIEKKQPVAFWCNPISGHNTLYWYLQNLGQGPELLIRYENEEAVDDSQLPKDRFSAERLKGVDSTLKIQPAELGDSAVYLCAIRTGTNTEAFFGQGTRLTVV.

V and J are TRBV5-1 and TRBJ2-5; D not certain. Germline V gene lookup returns CDR1 SGHRS and CDR2 YFSETQ. Trimming took 4 bases from V and 5 from J, leaving 15 bases between them. There are 14 residues in the CDR3. The CDR3 DNA reads as TGCGCCAGCAGCCCATGGGTAGTTGGGGAGACCCAGTACTTC. Encoded protein: CASSPWVVGETQYF.

The chain has TRBV5-6 and TRBJ1-4, with a tentative D call TRBD1 (5 bases). V gave up 1 base and J gave up 4 bases, with 8 bases separating them. Looked up from germline, CDR1 is SGHDT and CDR2 is YYEEEE. The CDR3 sequence is 14 residues long. CDR3 in DNA: TGTGCCAGCAGCTTGATGACAGTTAATGAAAAACTGTTTTTT. This sequence encodes CASSLMTVNEKLFF. Full variable domain (outside the CDR3, taken from reference TRBV5-6 and TRBJ1-4): DAGVTQSPTHLIKTRGQQVTLRCSPKSGHDTVSWYQQALGQGPQFIFQYYEEEERQRGNFPDRFSGHQFPNYSSELNVNALLLGDSALYLCASSLMTVNEKLFFGSGTQLSVL.

This clone has only one observation. The chain links TRBV5-4 to TRBJ2-1, with 10 bases aligning to TRBD2. Looked up from germline, CDR1 is SGHNT and CDR2 is YYREEE (reference sequence). V dropped 4 bases and J dropped 0; count of bases not matched to a gene: 4. The CDR3 sequence is 16 residues long. The CDR3 region has the DNA TGTGCCAGCAGCCTCCGGACTAGCGGCTCCTACAATGAGCAGTTCTTC. Amino acids: CASSLRTSGSYNEQFF.

This chain links TRBV6-5 with TRBJ1-6; 9 bases match TRBD1. CDR3 size: 15 residues. The germline V gene has CDR1 MNHEY and CDR2 SVGAGI. V trimming: 6 bases; J trimming: 7 bases; junction bases outside the gene matches: 7. The CDR3 coding sequence is TGTGCCAGCAGCAGGGACAGGGTTAAGAATTCACCCCTCCACTTT. This gives the protein CASSRDRVKNSPLHF.

This chain uses TRBV11-2 with TRBJ1-2; no firm D call. CDR1 is SGHAT, CDR2 FQNNGV, per germline. Trimming cost V 5 bases and J 1 base, with 14 bases left between them. The CDR3 loop spans 15 amino acids. CDR3 sequence reads: CASSRSIDVNYGYTF. CDR3 nucleotide sequence: TGTGCCAGCAGCCGGTCGATAGACGTTAACTATGGCTACACCTTC. The entire variable domain, with the rest obtained from reference TRBV11-2 and TRBJ1-2, is as follows: EAGVAQSPRYKIIEKRQSVAFWCNPISGHATLYWYQQILGQGPKLLIQFQNNGVVDDSQLPKDRFSAERLKGVDSTLKIQPAKLEDSAVYLCASSRSIDVNYGYTFGSGTRLTVV.

The rearrangement joins TRBV28 to TRBJ1-6; D not resolved. V was trimmed by 5 bases and J by 7 bases, leaving 9 bases between them. The CDR3 covers 13 residues. Germline loops: CDR1 MDHEN, CDR2 SYDVKM. The CDR3 DNA is TGTGCCAGCAGTGCCCACAAGAATTCACCCCTCCACTTT. Translating it yields CASSAHKNSPLHF.

The gene calls are TRBV10-3 and TRBJ2-7; a possible D gene is TRBD2 (5 bases). From germline, CDR1 is ENHRY and CDR2 SYGVKD. Trimming pared 4 bases from V and 5 bases from J, leaving 12 bases between. The CDR3 runs to 13 residues. The CDR3 DNA sequence: TGTGCCATCAGTGGGACTGCCCCCGACGAGCAGTACTTC. Its translation: CAISGTAPDEQYF.

The genes are TRBV9 and TRBJ1-2; 7 nucleotides agree with TRBD1. J gave up 5 bases and V 0 bases, and 7 bases lay outside the gene matches. CDR1 and CDR2 from the germline V gene are SGDLS and YYNGEE. The CDR3 is 15 amino acids. The CDR3 loop is CASSVGGRGTYGYTF. DNA of the CDR3: TGTGCCAGCAGCGTAGGTGGCAGGGGGACGTATGGCTACACCTTC. Full variable domain (missing parts from reference TRBV9 and TRBJ1-2): DSGVTQTPKHLITATGQRVTLRCSPRSGDLSVYWYQQSLDQGLQFLIQYYNGEERAKGNILERFSAQQFPDLHSELNLSSLELGDSALYFCASSVGGRGTYGYTFGSGTRLTVV.

The chain carries TRBV4-1 and TRBJ1-1; D remains unclear. With 4 bases removed from V and 1 base from J, the gap between germline ends came to 7 bases. There are 13 residues in the CDR3. CDR1 is MGHRA, CDR2 YSYEKL, per germline. The CDR3 sequence is CASSREGNTEAFF. The CDR3 DNA reads TGCGCCAGCAGCCGGGAGGGGAACACTGAAGCTTTCTTT.